This TCR beta chain was identified during a study of vaccination and CD4 T cells after COVID-19. The treatment is: roughly 11-day PBMC culture with coronavirus spike peptide pools or control peptides (ViraFEST assay). The CDR3 is made up of 15 amino acids. From germline, CDR1 is MNHNS and CDR2 SASEGT. The V and J ends lost 7 bases and 5 bases respectively, with 20 bases between them. With regard to this clonotype: Its target is not known.

The Oncomine TCR Beta short-read assay sequenced DNA from cultured CD4+ T cells. TCRdb itself ran the PCR reads through MiXCR, one entry per CDR3 protein. The sample records some 12,000 distinct CDR3 sequences, about 45% being singletons. The source material was CD4+ T cells from blood, cultured in vitro. This clonotype was sampled from a human donor who had recovered from COVID-19. The chain links TRBV6-1 to TRBJ2-5, with D tentatively TRBD2 (5 bases). CDR3 sequence: CASNLLSRVRETQYF. The CDR3 DNA reads TGTGCCAGCAACCTCCTCTCGAGGGTTCGGGAGACCCAGTACTTC.